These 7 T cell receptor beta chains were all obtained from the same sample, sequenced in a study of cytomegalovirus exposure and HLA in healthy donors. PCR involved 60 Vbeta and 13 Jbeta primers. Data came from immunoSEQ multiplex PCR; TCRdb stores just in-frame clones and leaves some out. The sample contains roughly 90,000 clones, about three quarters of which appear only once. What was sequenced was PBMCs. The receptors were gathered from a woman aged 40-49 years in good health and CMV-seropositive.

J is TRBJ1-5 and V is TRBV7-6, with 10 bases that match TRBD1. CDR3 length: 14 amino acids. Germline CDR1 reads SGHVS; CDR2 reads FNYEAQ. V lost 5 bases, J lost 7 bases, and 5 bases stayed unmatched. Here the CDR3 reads CASSRGQGTQPQHF. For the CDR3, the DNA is TGTGCCAGCAGCCGGGGACAGGGGACCCAGCCCCAGCATTTT.

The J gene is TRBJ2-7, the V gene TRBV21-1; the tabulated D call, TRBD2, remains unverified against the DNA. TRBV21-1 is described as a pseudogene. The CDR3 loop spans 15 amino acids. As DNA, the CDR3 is TGTGCCAGCAGCTCGGGACTAGCGGGATTCTACGAGCAGTACTTC. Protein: CASSSGLAGFYEQYF.

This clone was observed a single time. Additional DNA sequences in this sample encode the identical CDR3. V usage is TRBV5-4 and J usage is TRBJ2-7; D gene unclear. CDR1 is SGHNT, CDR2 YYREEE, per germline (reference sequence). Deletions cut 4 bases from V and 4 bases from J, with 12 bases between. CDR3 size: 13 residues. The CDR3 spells CASSPTNRYEQYF. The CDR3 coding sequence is TGTGCCAGCAGCCCAACCAACAGATACGAGCAGTACTTC.

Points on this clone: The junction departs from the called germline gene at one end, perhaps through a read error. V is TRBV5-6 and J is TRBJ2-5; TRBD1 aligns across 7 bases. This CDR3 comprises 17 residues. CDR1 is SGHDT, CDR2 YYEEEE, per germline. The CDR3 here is CASSTFGQAPSQETRYF. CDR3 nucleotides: TGTGCCAGCTCCACATTTGGACAGGCCCCATCCCAAGAGACCCGGTACTTC.

The CDR3 loop is CASSPGLVLSYTQYF. As DNA, the CDR3 is TGTGCCAGCAGCCCGGGACTAGTGCTCTCCTATACGCAGTATTTT. This chain joins TRBV7-2 and TRBJ2-3, with TRBD2 matching 8 bases. J lost 7 bases, V lost 5 bases, and 11 bases had no gene match. CDR3 length: 15 amino acids. CDR1 and CDR2 from the germline V gene are SGHTA and FQGNSA.

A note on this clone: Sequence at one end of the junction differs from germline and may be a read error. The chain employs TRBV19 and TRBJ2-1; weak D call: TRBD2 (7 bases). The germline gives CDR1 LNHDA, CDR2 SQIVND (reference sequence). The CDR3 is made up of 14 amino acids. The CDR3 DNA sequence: TGTGCCACAAGACTAGGGGGGGATTTAAATGGGCAGTTCTTC. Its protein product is CATRLGGDLNGQFF.

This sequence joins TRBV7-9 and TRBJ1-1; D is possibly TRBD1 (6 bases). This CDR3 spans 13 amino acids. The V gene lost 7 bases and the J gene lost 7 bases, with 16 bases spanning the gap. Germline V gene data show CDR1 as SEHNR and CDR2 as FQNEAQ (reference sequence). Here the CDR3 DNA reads TGTGCCAGCACCCCAGGGGAAGTGGGTGAAGCTTTCTTT. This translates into CASTPGEVGEAFF.